The next 7 T cell receptor beta chains were all read from a single sample in a study of T cell responses to AZD1222 COVID-19 vaccine (dated by TCRdb to the early 2020s). This specimen's time point label, interpreted: baseline before first vaccination. Sample treatment or condition, as interpreted from the label and publication: meningococcal conjugate vaccine given as trial control. Receptors were amplified or captured by the immunoSEQ multiplex PCR assay. Imported from immuneACCESS, the table was reduced by TCRdb to in-frame sequences with V and J called. These copies leave out some clones; in studies compared against another copy, an unresolved V gene accounts for under half, and the cause of the remainder is not known. Here the sample has 80,000 or so clones; about 90% occur a single time. The ten top clones hold 3.5% to 5% of the sample. Specimen: peripheral blood, collected on day 0 of MenACWY control vaccination. Receptors were obtained from an adult in good health.

This clone came up a few times. The genes are TRBV30 and TRBJ2-7; D may match TRBD1 or TRBD2 (5 bases each). Per germline, CDR1 GTSNPN and CDR2 SVGIG (reference sequence). This CDR3 has 11 amino acids. V lost 7 bases and J 5 bases, leaving 12 bases between the germline ends. DNA for the CDR3: TGTGCCTCGTCCGTGGGGGACGAGCAGTACTTC. This translates into CASSVGDEQYF.

This chain connects TRBV5-1 to TRBJ1-6; D might be TRBD1 (6 bases). The CDR3 sequence is 15 residues long. V lost 0 bases to trimming and J lost 10 bases, with 14 bases between them. Germline V gene data show CDR1 as SGHRS and CDR2 as YFSETQ. The DNA for the CDR3 is TGCGCCAGCAGCTTGGAAGGCCAGGGGAAGTCACCCCTCCACTTT. Protein product: CASSLEGQGKSPLHF. Full variable domain (rest looked up from reference TRBV5-1 and TRBJ1-6): KAGVTQTPRYLIKTRGQQVTLSCSPISGHRSVSWYQQTPGQGLQFLFEYFSETQRNKGNFPGRFSGRQFSNSRSEMNVSTLELGDSALYLCASSLEGQGKSPLHFGNGTRLTVT.

V is TRBV30 and J is TRBJ2-1; no reliable D call. Trimming took 0 bases from V and 9 from J, leaving 6 bases between them. Germline loops: CDR1 GTSNPN, CDR2 SVGIG (reference sequence). There are 11 residues in the CDR3. The CDR3, as DNA: TGTGCCTGGAGTGTAGTTGGTGAGCAGTTCTTC. It yields the protein CAWSVVGEQFF.

V usage is TRBV28 and J usage is TRBJ2-1; D may match TRBD1 or TRBD2 (5 bases each). V lost 3 bases and J lost 10, with 7 bases in between. From germline, CDR1 is MDHEN and CDR2 SYDVKM. The CDR3 length is 11 residues. CDR3 in DNA: TGTGCCAGCAGTTTTGGGGGAGAGCAGTTCTTC. Its protein product is CASSFGGEQFF.

The chain employs TRBV9 and TRBJ1-2, with TRBD1 identical over 7 bases. Unmatched junction bases numbered 4, after V lost 3 bases and J lost 5 bases. The CDR3 sequence is 13 residues long. CDR1 and CDR2 (germline): SGDLS, YYNGEE. The CDR3 loop reads CASSDPTGYGYTF. In DNA, the CDR3 is TGTGCCAGCAGCGATCCGACAGGGTATGGCTACACCTTC.

The J gene is TRBJ1-6, the V gene TRBV6-5; tentative D call: TRBD1 (5 bases). V lost 6 bases to trimming and J lost 8 bases, with 17 bases between them. The CDR3 contains 15 residues. Germline CDR1 reads MNHEY; CDR2 reads SVGAGI. The CDR3 DNA is TGTGCCAGCAGGGTTCAAGGGACGGCTCATTCACCCCTCCACTTT. The encoded protein is CASRVQGTAHSPLHF.

This rearrangement joins TRBV19 to TRBJ2-6, with TRBD1 identical over 7 bases. With 4 bases clipped from V and 0 bases from J, the junction kept 3 bases outside the gene matches. The germline CDR1 and CDR2 sequences are LNHDA and SQIVND (reference sequence). This CDR3 is built from 16 residues. The CDR3 region is CASSTTGVSGANVLTF. In DNA form, the CDR3 reads TGTGCCAGTAGTACCACAGGGGTCTCTGGGGCCAACGTCCTGACTTTC.